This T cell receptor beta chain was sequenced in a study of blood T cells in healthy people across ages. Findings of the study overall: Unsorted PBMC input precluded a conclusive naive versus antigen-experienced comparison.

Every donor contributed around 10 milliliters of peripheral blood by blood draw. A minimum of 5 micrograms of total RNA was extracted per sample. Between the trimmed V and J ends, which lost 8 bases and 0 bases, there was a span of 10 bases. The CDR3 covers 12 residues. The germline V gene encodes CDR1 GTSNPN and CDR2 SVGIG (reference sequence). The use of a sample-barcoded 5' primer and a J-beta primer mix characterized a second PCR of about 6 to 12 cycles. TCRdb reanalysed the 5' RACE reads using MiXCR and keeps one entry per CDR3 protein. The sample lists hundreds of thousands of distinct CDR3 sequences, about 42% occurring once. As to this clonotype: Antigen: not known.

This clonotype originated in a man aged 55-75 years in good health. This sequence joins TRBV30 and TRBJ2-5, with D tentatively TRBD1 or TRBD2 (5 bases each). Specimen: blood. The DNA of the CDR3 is TGTGCCCATGGGACGTACCAAGAGACCCAGTACTTC. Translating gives CAHGTYQETQYF.